This T cell receptor beta chain was identified in a study of control samples from healthy donors and cancer patients. In this sample, this clone turned up once. This table comes from immunoSEQ multiplex PCR, and its TCRdb copy is limited to in-frame clones, with some not included. The sample records 75,000 to 95,000 clones, about 81% being singletons. This CDR3 has 15 amino acids. CDR1 SGHTA and CDR2 FQGNSA come from the germline V gene. V lost 1 base and J 6 bases, leaving 13 bases between the germline ends. The sequence derives from a man in his 70s with lung cancer. The sample was PBMCs. The chain has TRBV7-2 and TRBJ1-5, with TRBD1 as a possible D gene (5 bases). CDR3 residues: CASSLDGGEGQPQHF. CDR3 DNA: TGTGCCAGCAGCTTAGACGGGGGTGAGGGTCAGCCCCAGCATTTT.